This T cell receptor (beta chain) was sequenced during a study of shared T cell receptors in the human thymus (dated by TCRdb to 2020 to 2023). For the study in its entirety: The study examined how self-reactive, shared T-cell receptor alpha chains are generated in the human thymus.

The CDR3 measures 15 amino acids from cysteine to phenylalanine. Kept here is only the CDR3 DNA, which spans 45 bases and is read in frame from base 1. CDR1 and CDR2, looked up from the germline V gene (reference sequence), are MNHEY and SMNVEV. A distance of 10 bases separates the germline ends of V and J, which lose 3 bases and 1 base respectively. A word on this clone: The clone's antigen remains unknown. No qualities accompany the bases; no much larger clone lies one base away.

The library relied on the immunoSEQ multiplex PCR assay. The clones in this table, taken by TCRdb from immuneACCESS, are in-frame only. Not every clone is retained; where verified, under half of the shortfall comes from an unresolved V gene, and the cause of the rest is unknown. The sample profile shows some 720,000 clones; around nine tenths of them were found once. The ten largest account for 0.0095% to 0.012% of the sample. These data also formed part of another study, on human thymus T cells. As the second publication notes: Donors were immunologically healthy infants undergoing open corrective cardiac surgery for congenital heart defects in Finland. Thymus tissue was obtained as surgical resects removed during corrective cardiac surgery. V and J gene segment usage appeared biased in both thymic and peripheral blood repertoires. According to the related research, thymic TCR repertoires were highly overlapping among unrelated individuals. The study used 7 to 9 infant thymus samples plus four related peripheral blood samples to characterize TCR alpha and beta repertoires. Donor ages ranging from about 6 to 250 days were recorded, and several male and two female infants were included in the cohort. Thymocytes were mechanically released from the tissue and were stored as pellets of roughly 10-32 million cells at -70 degrees C. Genomic DNA was extracted from frozen cell pellets with a QIAsymphony instrument. TCRB and TCRAD loci were amplified from a standardized quantity of quality-controlled genomic DNA using the immunoSEQ multiplex PCR assay. The amplicons covered the V(D)J region and were long enough to include the CDR3 and to identify the V and J genes. Through the commercial immunoSEQ service, the amplicons were sequenced on an Illumina platform. Primer bias and sequencing errors were corrected as previously described, and TCRAD and TCRB were defined on the basis of the IMGT database. Repertoires were analysed with immunoSEQ Analyzer 3.0 and VDJTools, covering basic statistics, V/J segment usage, diversity estimates, rarefaction and pairwise overlap. To estimate diversity, the Chao1, ChaoE, Efron-Thisted, Shannon and inverse Simpson indices were applied, and diversity was also estimated on datasets down-sampled to the smallest sample. Repertoire overlap was assessed by strict matching of CDR3 nucleotide sequence, V gene and J gene, and clustering was done by Jaccard-based multidimensional scaling. Thymus samples yielded on average roughly 790,000 unique TCRB clonotypes, compared with some 83,000 from blood samples.

Specimen: thymocytes. In this chain, TRBV27 is recombined with TRBJ2-1; 5 matching bases give a weak D call of TRBD1. The TCR sequence derives from a boy under three years old with a congenital heart defect. Donor details come from another sample of the same person, matched by shared clones. The DNA is TGTGCCAGCAGTTTGATCAGGGCTTCCTACAATGAGCAGTTCTTC. It specifies CASSLIRASYNEQFF.